A selection of T cell receptor beta chains follows, all from one sample in a study of vaccination effects on CD4 cells after COVID-19. For these TCRs, the target antigens are not known. Method: immunoSEQ multiplex PCR; TCRdb's copy keeps in-frame clones and lacks some. The sample lists about 24,000 clones, 76% occurring once. Sequencing was performed on CD4+ T cells from PBMCs cultured with SARS-CoV-2 spike peptides, taken before COVID-19 vaccination. These receptors all come from a human donor who had a prior SARS-CoV-2 infection. The CDR3 runs from the conserved cysteine through the conserved F or W.

cdr3_aa: CASAGTLRSLTQYF; v_call: TRBV11-1
cdr3_aa: CASSVQTGGISPLHF; v_call: TRBV25-1
cdr3_aa: CASSRTGISYEQYF; v_call: TRBV11-3
cdr3_aa: CAGGTDSIPLHF; v_call: TRBV7-7
cdr3_aa: CASSFTGSYGYTF; v_call: TRBV12-3/TRBV12-4
cdr3_aa: CASSFYQVETQYF; v_call: TRBV5-8
cdr3_aa: CASSQEGGYGYTF; v_call: TRBV4-3
cdr3_aa: CASSFFQLLNYGYTF; v_call: TRBV5-4
cdr3_aa: CASSQEWGPGSYNEQFF; v_call: TRBV14
cdr3_aa: CASSPGASGNTIYF; v_call: TRBV18
cdr3_aa: CASRRTGGEGSYEQYF; v_call: TRBV2
cdr3_aa: CASSQRGQDTDTQYF; v_call: TRBV4-3
cdr3_aa: CASSITSTGAEQYF; v_call: TRBV13
cdr3_aa: CASSDIQGSYNSPLHF; v_call: TRBV6-1
cdr3_aa: CASSFHGREAFF; v_call: TRBV12-3/TRBV12-4
cdr3_aa: CASSQGQDYGYTF; v_call: TRBV2
cdr3_aa: CASLRDGVNEAFF; v_call: TRBV2
cdr3_aa: CATQTPTRANEQFF; v_call: TRBV6-5
cdr3_aa: CATNSGGPGDTQYF; v_call: TRBV30
cdr3_aa: CASSPGAPSGIYNEQFF; v_call: TRBV7-7
cdr3_aa: CASSLTAGGMYQETQYF; v_call: TRBV7-3
cdr3_aa: CASSIQGFYGYTF; v_call: TRBV19